A selection of T cell receptor beta chains follows, all from one sample in a study of T cells in Graves' hyperthyroidism and ophthalmopathy. TCRdb recomputed calls from the multiplex PCR reads with MiXCR, one row per CDR3 protein. The sample includes hundreds of thousands of distinct CDR3 sequences, 13% to 15% seen only once; the top ten take approximately 13%. The sample comprised blood. Receptors originate from a woman aged 45 to 65 with Graves' ophthalmopathy. CDR3s include the opening cysteine and the closing phenylalanine or tryptophan. D genes are given only for firm matches. Clone size, where shown, is once, few, many, or a class for clones that have expanded.

clone_size: many; v_call: TRBV7-8; j_call: TRBJ1-2; d_call: NA; cdr3_aa: CASSSLDKRQHKGYTF; cdr3_nt: TGTGCCAGCAGCTCCCTAGACAAGCGTCAACATAAAGGCTACACCTTC
clone_size: few; v_call: TRBV28; j_call: TRBJ1-3; d_call: NA; cdr3_aa: CASSLRTANTIYF; cdr3_nt: TGTGCCAGCAGTTTAAGGACAGCAAACACCATATATTTT
clone_size: many; v_call: TRBV5-6; j_call: TRBJ2-1; d_call: NA; cdr3_aa: CASNWGHGPQGNEQFF; cdr3_nt: TGTGCCAGCAACTGGGGGCATGGACCCCAAGGGAATGAGCAGTTCTTC
clone_size: NA; v_call: TRBV27; j_call: TRBJ2-7; d_call: TRBD1; cdr3_aa: CASSLMRGRYEQYF; cdr3_nt: TGTGCCAGCAGTTTGATGAGGGGGCGCTACGAGCAGTACTTC
clone_size: many; v_call: TRBV12-3/TRBV12-4; j_call: TRBJ2-3; d_call: TRBD2; cdr3_aa: CASSLPRAGVADTQYF; cdr3_nt: TGTGCCAGCAGTTTACCCAGGGCGGGAGTTGCAGATACGCAGTATTTT
clone_size: NA; v_call: TRBV5-1; j_call: TRBJ2-3; d_call: NA; cdr3_aa: CASSLGSGRTTDTQYF; cdr3_nt: TGCGCCAGCAGCTTGGGGTCGGGGCGGACCACAGATACGCAGTATTTT
clone_size: few; v_call: TRBV12-3/TRBV12-4; j_call: TRBJ2-3; d_call: NA; cdr3_aa: CASSLLAWDTQYF; cdr3_nt: TGTGCCAGCAGTTTATTGGCTTGGGATACGCAGTATTTT
clone_size: many; v_call: TRBV19; j_call: TRBJ2-3; d_call: NA; cdr3_aa: CATSGTRGTDTQYF; cdr3_nt: TGTGCCACCTCTGGGACCCGAGGCACAGATACGCAGTATTTT
clone_size: NA; v_call: TRBV19; j_call: TRBJ2-1; d_call: TRBD2; cdr3_aa: CASRGTRGNEQFF; cdr3_nt: TGTGCCAGTAGAGGGACTAGGGGCAATGAGCAGTTCTTC
clone_size: many; v_call: TRBV29-1; j_call: TRBJ1-2; d_call: TRBD1; cdr3_aa: CSVPGQGNYGYTF; cdr3_nt: TGCAGCGTACCGGGACAGGGAAACTATGGCTACACCTTC
clone_size: NA; v_call: TRBV6-1; j_call: TRBJ2-6; d_call: NA; cdr3_aa: CASSDAGNSGANVLTF; cdr3_nt: TGTGCCAGCAGTGATGCAGGGAACTCTGGGGCCAACGTCCTGACTTTC
clone_size: many; v_call: TRBV6-2/TRBV6-3; j_call: TRBJ1-1; d_call: NA; cdr3_aa: CASSSPGIAEAFF; cdr3_nt: TGTGCCAGCAGTAGCCCAGGGATAGCTGAAGCTTTCTTT
clone_size: NA; v_call: TRBV4-1; j_call: TRBJ2-2; d_call: NA; cdr3_aa: CASSPPRETGELFF; cdr3_nt: TGTGCCAGCTCTCCCCCGAGGGAAACCGGGGAGCTGTTTTTT
clone_size: few; v_call: TRBV20-1; j_call: TRBJ2-7; d_call: TRBD2; cdr3_aa: CSAGGSGGYEQYF; cdr3_nt: TGCAGTGCTGGGGGATCGGGGGGCTACGAGCAGTACTTC
clone_size: many; v_call: TRBV27; j_call: TRBJ1-1; d_call: TRBD1; cdr3_aa: CASSLRGTGRPLNTEAFF; cdr3_nt: TGTGCCAGCAGTTTAAGAGGGACAGGGCGACCTTTGAACACTGAAGCTTTCTTT
clone_size: many; v_call: TRBV7-3; j_call: TRBJ2-3; d_call: NA; cdr3_aa: CASSLTGLDGTDTQYF; cdr3_nt: TGTGCCAGCAGCTTAACCGGGCTAGACGGCACAGATACGCAGTATTTT
clone_size: many; v_call: TRBV7-8; j_call: TRBJ2-3; d_call: NA; cdr3_aa: CASRRERINTDTQYF; cdr3_nt: TGTGCCAGCAGACGGGAGCGGATAAACACAGATACGCAGTATTTT
clone_size: NA; v_call: TRBV14; j_call: TRBJ2-1; d_call: NA; cdr3_aa: CASSQDKWWNEQFF; cdr3_nt: TGTGCCAGCAGCCAAGATAAGTGGTGGAATGAGCAGTTCTTC
clone_size: NA; v_call: TRBV4-2; j_call: TRBJ1-1; d_call: NA; cdr3_aa: CASRQPPGKTEAFF; cdr3_nt: TGTGCCAGCAGACAACCCCCAGGGAAAACTGAAGCTTTCTTT
clone_size: many; v_call: TRBV28; j_call: TRBJ1-1; d_call: NA; cdr3_aa: CASSMPTAMNTEAFF; cdr3_nt: TGTGCCAGCAGTATGCCGACAGCCATGAACACTGAAGCTTTCTTT
clone_size: many; v_call: TRBV27; j_call: TRBJ1-1; d_call: TRBD1; cdr3_aa: CASSSLRIGQGERKTEAFF; cdr3_nt: TGTGCCAGCAGTTCCCTCCGAATCGGACAGGGGGAAAGGAAGACTGAAGCTTTCTTT
clone_size: many; v_call: TRBV29-1; j_call: TRBJ2-3; d_call: NA; cdr3_aa: CSVDGGGPGTDTQYF; cdr3_nt: TGCAGCGTTGACGGGGGCGGGCCGGGGACAGATACGCAGTATTTT
clone_size: few; v_call: TRBV9; j_call: TRBJ2-2; d_call: TRBD1; cdr3_aa: CASSAAGTGVTGELFF; cdr3_nt: TGTGCCAGCAGCGCGGCCGGGACAGGGGTCACCGGGGAGCTGTTTTTT
clone_size: many; v_call: TRBV3-1; j_call: TRBJ1-1; d_call: NA; cdr3_aa: CASSQYGQMNTEAFF; cdr3_nt: TGTGCCAGCAGCCAATACGGACAGATGAACACTGAAGCTTTCTTT
clone_size: NA; v_call: TRBV5-1; j_call: TRBJ2-3; d_call: NA; cdr3_aa: CVSSLVPDTQYF; cdr3_nt: TGCGTCAGCAGCTTGGTCCCAGATACGCAGTATTTT
clone_size: many; v_call: TRBV3-1; j_call: TRBJ2-5; d_call: NA; cdr3_aa: CASSQVRGSQETQYF; cdr3_nt: TGTGCCAGCAGCCAAGTCAGGGGAAGCCAAGAGACCCAGTACTTC
clone_size: few; v_call: TRBV20-1; j_call: TRBJ1-5; d_call: TRBD1; cdr3_aa: CSARVVQGASNQPQHF; cdr3_nt: TGCAGTGCTAGAGTAGTCCAGGGGGCTAGCAATCAGCCCCAGCATTTT
clone_size: NA; v_call: TRBV7-3; j_call: TRBJ2-1; d_call: TRBD2; cdr3_aa: CASSLRGSGPSSYNEQFF; cdr3_nt: TGTGCCAGCAGCTTAAGGGGTAGCGGGCCCAGCTCCTACAATGAGCAGTTCTTC
clone_size: many; v_call: TRBV3-1; j_call: TRBJ1-1; d_call: NA; cdr3_aa: CASSHFRNTEAFF; cdr3_nt: TGTGCCAGCAGCCACTTTAGGAACACTGAAGCTTTCTTT
clone_size: many; v_call: TRBV30; j_call: TRBJ2-1; d_call: TRBD1; cdr3_aa: CACHGTGGINEQFF; cdr3_nt: TGTGCCTGCCACGGGACAGGGGGGATCAATGAGCAGTTCTTC
clone_size: many; v_call: TRBV27; j_call: TRBJ2-1; d_call: NA; cdr3_aa: CASSLGGEEIF; cdr3_nt: TGTGCCAGCAGTTTAGGGGGCGAAGAGATCTTC
clone_size: NA; v_call: TRBV12-3/TRBV12-4; j_call: TRBJ2-1; d_call: TRBD2; cdr3_aa: CASSWLAGRYNEQFF; cdr3_nt: TGTGCCAGCAGTTGGTTAGCGGGAAGGTACAATGAGCAGTTCTTC
clone_size: NA; v_call: TRBV12-5; j_call: TRBJ2-3; d_call: NA; cdr3_aa: CASGLVLDESTDTQYF; cdr3_nt: TGTGCTAGTGGTTTGGTACTGGACGAGAGCACAGATACGCAGTATTTT
clone_size: many; v_call: TRBV20-1; j_call: TRBJ2-7; d_call: NA; cdr3_aa: CSATDMDTYEQYF; cdr3_nt: TGCAGTGCTACAGACATGGATACCTACGAGCAGTACTTC
clone_size: NA; v_call: TRBV19; j_call: TRBJ1-2; d_call: NA; cdr3_aa: CASSTQGLGYGYTF; cdr3_nt: TGTGCCAGTAGTACGCAGGGGCTGGGCTATGGCTACACCTTC
clone_size: NA; v_call: TRBV18; j_call: TRBJ2-3; d_call: NA; cdr3_aa: CASSPTGGSADTQYF; cdr3_nt: TGTGCCAGCTCACCTACAGGAGGAAGCGCAGATACGCAGTATTTT
clone_size: NA; v_call: TRBV6-1; j_call: TRBJ2-5; d_call: TRBD1; cdr3_aa: CASSGLTGLQETQYF; cdr3_nt: TGTGCCAGCAGTGGCCTGACAGGGCTCCAAGAGACCCAGTACTTC
clone_size: many; v_call: TRBV7-9; j_call: TRBJ2-5; d_call: NA; cdr3_aa: CASSFPDLGETQYF; cdr3_nt: TGTGCCAGCAGCTTTCCCGACTTGGGAGAGACCCAGTACTTC
clone_size: many; v_call: TRBV12-3/TRBV12-4; j_call: TRBJ2-1; d_call: TRBD2; cdr3_aa: CASSLGWTASGNNEQFF; cdr3_nt: TGTGCCAGCAGTTTAGGCTGGACGGCTAGCGGGAACAATGAGCAGTTCTTC